The clone carrying this TCR beta chain was found a few times. What it recognizes is unknown. This sample is part of a study of blood T cells in healthy people across ages. Overall study results and limits: Because sorting was not performed, PBMCs prevented conclusive naive versus antigen-experienced comparison. Strong correlation linked observed beta diversity and percent naive T cells.

The V end lost 2 bases, the J end lost 11 bases, and 10 bases lay between the germline ends. Germline V gene sequence: CDR1 DFQATT, CDR2 SNEGSKA (reference sequence). The CDR3 contains 11 residues. Alongside a J-beta primer mix, a sample-barcoded 5' primer served in a second PCR lasting roughly 6 to 11 cycles. One entry per CDR3 protein, called by TCRdb with MiXCR from the 5' RACE reads. The profile shows about 1.8 million distinct CDR3 sequences, about 50% of them singletons. Sequenced input: blood. The chain has TRBV20-1 and TRBJ2-1; D is unclear. This receptor was identified in a woman between 35 and 50 years old in good health. CDR3 sequence reads: CSARIAAKQFF. The DNA for the CDR3 is TGCAGTGCTAGAATCGCCGCCAAGCAGTTCTTC.